These 23 T cell receptor beta chains were sequenced from one sample in a study of control samples from healthy donors and cancer patients. The data were produced by immunoSEQ multiplex PCR, yet TCRdb's version contains in-frame clones alone and is incomplete. The sample shows approximately 150,000 clones, around 86% of them seen only once. The material sequenced was blood. Receptors were obtained from a man aged 30 to 39 in good health.

V gene TRBV12-3 or TRBV12-4 combines with J gene TRBJ2-5, with TRBD1 matching 9 bases. The V and J ends lost 5 bases and 5 bases, in that order; junction bases with no gene match: 3. The CDR3 covers 13 residues. In DNA form, the CDR3 reads TGTGCCAGCAGTCTACAGGGGGCCGAGACCCAGTACTTC. It specifies CASSLQGAETQYF.

This clone was seen once. V is TRBV7-2 and J is TRBJ2-5; the D gene is possibly TRBD2 (7 bases). V lost 4 bases and J 4 bases, leaving 13 bases between the germline ends. The CDR3 covers 14 residues. Germline V lookup: CDR1 SGHTA, CDR2 FQGNSA. The CDR3 reads CASSWGGGRETQYF. The CDR3 region has the DNA TGTGCCAGCAGCTGGGGGGGCGGGAGAGAGACCCAGTACTTC.

The chain links TRBV19 to TRBJ1-6; 8 positions agree with TRBD1. The CDR3 has 17 residues. After removal of 6 bases from V and 5 bases from J, the junction contained 12 bases not matched to a gene. Germline V lookup: CDR1 LNHDA, CDR2 SQIVND (reference sequence). CDR3: CASSPRGQAFDNSPLHF. The CDR3 DNA sequence: TGTGCCAGTAGCCCAAGGGGACAGGCGTTCGATAATTCACCCCTCCACTTT.

V usage is TRBV19 and J usage is TRBJ1-2; maybe TRBD1 (5 bases). Trimming cost V 1 base and J 8 bases, with 17 bases left between them. The CDR3 loop spans 15 amino acids. The V gene's germline CDR1 is LNHDA and CDR2 SQIVND (reference sequence). Here the CDR3 reads CASSIVPRAPEGYTF. The CDR3 DNA reads as TGTGCCAGTAGTATAGTCCCCAGGGCCCCTGAGGGCTACACCTTC.

The V and J genes are TRBV27 and TRBJ1-1, with a possible D match to TRBD1 (5 bases). The ends were cut back, 3 bases at V and 1 base at J, with 6 bases in the middle. CDR1 and CDR2 from the germline V gene are MNHEY and SMNVEV (reference sequence). This CDR3 spans 13 amino acids. For the CDR3, the DNA is TGTGCCAGCAGTTTCACAGGGAACACTGAAGCTTTCTTT. Translated, it gives CASSFTGNTEAFF.

J is TRBJ2-1 and V is TRBV5-1; the D gene is possibly TRBD1 (6 bases). CDR3 size: 12 residues. V shed 3 bases and J shed 12 bases, with 13 bases lying between them. From germline, CDR1 is SGHRS and CDR2 YFSETQ. The CDR3: CASSSEGVGQFF. DNA for the CDR3: TGCGCCAGCAGCTCCGAGGGGGTGGGGCAGTTCTTC.

The chain links TRBV11-2 to TRBJ2-5; D remains ambiguous. The CDR3 sequence is 15 residues long. The germline V gene has CDR1 SGHAT and CDR2 FQNNGV. V lost 4 bases, J lost 5 bases, and 17 bases lay in between. The chain's CDR3 is CASSSIWVSSETQYF. The CDR3 bases are TGTGCCAGCAGCTCTATCTGGGTCTCGTCGGAGACCCAGTACTTC.

This chain joins TRBV7-8 and TRBJ1-6; 12 nucleotides align to TRBD1. This CDR3 has 16 residues. The V gene's germline CDR1 is SGHVS and CDR2 FQNEAQ. V lost 3 bases, J lost 8 bases, and 5 bases stayed unmatched. In nucleotides, the CDR3 is TGTGCCAGCAGCTTCGGGACAGGGGGCGTTGATTCACCCCTCCACTTT. Translating gives CASSFGTGGVDSPLHF.

Written as DNA, the CDR3 is TGTGCCAGCTCCTCTGGGGAGAACACTGAAGCTTTCTTT. Translation gives CASSSGENTEAFF. This chain joins TRBV18 and TRBJ1-1; no definite D call. This CDR3 has 13 amino acids. V was cut by 6 bases and J by 1 base, with 9 bases left in between. Germline loops: CDR1 KGHSH, CDR2 LQKENI. Looking up the rest from reference TRBV18 and TRBJ1-1 gives the full variable domain: NAGVMQNPRHLVRRRGQEARLRCSPMKGHSHVYWYRQLPEEGLKFMVYLQKENIIDESGMPKERFSAEFPKEGPSILRIQQVVRGDSAAYFCASSSGENTEAFFGQGTRLTVV.

In this sample, this clone turned up once. The V call is TRBV7-9, the J call TRBJ2-2; 7 bases match TRBD2. The germline CDR1 and CDR2 sequences are SEHNR and FQNEAQ (reference sequence). Trimming at V came to 5 bases and at J to 5 bases, leaving 8 bases not matched to a gene. The CDR3 contains 15 residues. The CDR3 here is CASSPGLEWTGELFF. The CDR3 bases are TGTGCCAGCAGCCCTGGACTAGAATGGACCGGGGAGCTGTTTTTT. Full variable domain (remainder filled in from reference TRBV7-9 and TRBJ2-2): DTGVSQNPRHKITKRGQNVTFRCDPISEHNRLYWYRQTLGQGPEFLTYFQNEAQLEKSRLLSDRFSAERPKGSFSTLEIQRTEQGDSAMYLCASSPGLEWTGELFFGEGSRLTVL.

The chain carries TRBV5-6 and TRBJ1-6; D might be TRBD1 (6 bases). The V and J ends lost 4 bases and 11 bases respectively, with 19 bases between them. CDR1 and CDR2 (germline): SGHDT, YYEEEE. There are 15 residues in the CDR3. The CDR3 reads CASSRGASRNPPLHF. CDR3 bases: TGTGCCAGCAGCCGGGGGGCAAGTCGAAACCCACCCCTCCACTTT. Full variable domain (outside the CDR3, taken from reference TRBV5-6 and TRBJ1-6): DAGVTQSPTHLIKTRGQQVTLRCSPKSGHDTVSWYQQALGQGPQFIFQYYEEEERQRGNFPDRFSGHQFPNYSSELNVNALLLGDSALYLCASSRGASRNPPLHFGNGTRLTVT.

CDR3 sequence: CASSPVVDRSTDTQYF. The CDR3 coding sequence is TGTGCCAGCTCACCAGTGGTCGACAGAAGCACAGATACGCAGTATTTT. The chain recombines TRBV18 with TRBJ2-3; maybe TRBD1 (5 bases). Trimming removed 2 bases from V and 0 bases from J, with 12 bases in between. Germline CDR1 KGHSH, CDR2 LQKENI. There are 16 residues in the CDR3.

V and J are TRBV7-6 and TRBJ2-2, with D possibly matching TRBD2 (7 bases). V lost 5 bases, J lost 2 bases, and 15 bases lay in between. The germline gives CDR1 SGHVS, CDR2 FNYEAQ. CDR3 length: 16 amino acids. CDR3 sequence: CASSQRAGANTGELFF. The CDR3 nucleotides are TGTGCCAGCAGCCAGAGGGCGGGGGCCAACACCGGGGAGCTGTTTTTT. The complete variable domain, with remaining parts taken from reference TRBV7-6 and TRBJ2-2, reads GAGVSQSPRYKVTKRGQDVALRCDPISGHVSLYWYRQALGQGPEFLTYFNYEAQQDKSGLPNDRFSAERPEGSISTLTIQRTEQRDSAMYRCASSQRAGANTGELFFGEGSRLTVL.

The rearrangement uses TRBV11-3 and TRBJ2-2; perhaps TRBD2 as D (6 bases). Trimming pared 5 bases from V and 6 bases from J, leaving 19 bases between. The CDR3 runs 16 residues. CDR1 and CDR2 (germline): SGHNT, YENEEA. The CDR3 DNA follows: TGTGCCAGCAGCGACGGAGGGAGCCCACTGTCCGGGGAGCTGTTTTTT. It is translated as CASSDGGSPLSGELFF.

CDR3 sequence: CASRSLSGRGGETQYF. The CDR3, as DNA: TGTGCCAGCAGATCATTGAGCGGGAGGGGGGGTGAGACCCAGTACTTC. The chain joins TRBV7-2 to TRBJ2-5; 10 bases align to TRBD2. CDR1 and CDR2 from the germline V gene are SGHTA and FQGNSA. Trimming cost V 6 bases and J 5 bases; bases outside gene matches: 12. The CDR3 extends over 16 amino acids.

The chain links TRBV4-3 to TRBJ2-7, with D hard to call. CDR1 is LGHNA and CDR2 is YSLEER in the germline V gene. The CDR3 has 13 amino acids. The V and J ends lost 0 bases and 5 bases respectively, with 8 bases between them. The CDR3 loop is CASSQDMGHEQYF. The CDR3 coding sequence is TGCGCCAGCAGCCAAGATATGGGCCACGAGCAGTACTTC.

This chain connects TRBV9 to TRBJ1-1; D possibly corresponds to TRBD1 (5 bases). Deletions cut 1 base from V and 3 bases from J, with 13 bases between. Germline V gene lookup returns CDR1 SGDLS and CDR2 YYNGEE. The CDR3 spans 15 residues. CDR3 region: CASSVSWDLYTEAFF. CDR3 sequence (DNA): TGTGCCAGCAGCGTAAGCTGGGACCTTTACACTGAAGCTTTCTTT.

The rearrangement uses TRBV6-4 and TRBJ2-2, with a possible D match to TRBD1 (7 bases). The ends were cut back, 0 bases at V and 4 bases at J, with 12 bases in the middle. From germline, CDR1 is MRHNA and CDR2 SNTAGT. The CDR3 sequence is 16 residues long. The CDR3 bases are TGTGCCAGCAGTGACTCCCCAGGGGGAGGCACCGGGGAGCTGTTTTTT. Its translation is CASSDSPGGGTGELFF.

The chain combines TRBV4-3 with TRBJ1-2; 8 bases are shared with TRBD1. Germline V CDR1 and CDR2: LGHNA, YSLEER. Trimming at V came to 4 bases and at J to 8 bases, leaving 6 bases not matched to a gene. This CDR3 spans 13 amino acids. CDR3 region: CASSPQGAWGYTF. CDR3 bases: TGCGCCAGCAGCCCCCAGGGGGCGTGGGGCTACACCTTC.

This sequence joins TRBV5-1 and TRBJ2-7, with 8 bases that match TRBD1. CDR1 and CDR2 from the germline V gene are SGHRS and YFSETQ. V lost 3 bases, J lost 3 bases, and 8 bases stayed unmatched. The CDR3 totals 15 residues. The CDR3 region has the DNA TGCGCCAGCAGCTGGGGTCGAGACAGGGGCTACGAGCAGTACTTC. This sequence encodes CASSWGRDRGYEQYF. Full variable domain (outside the CDR3, taken from reference TRBV5-1 and TRBJ2-7): KAGVTQTPRYLIKTRGQQVTLSCSPISGHRSVSWYQQTPGQGLQFLFEYFSETQRNKGNFPGRFSGRQFSNSRSEMNVSTLELGDSALYLCASSWGRDRGYEQYFGPGTRLTVT.

The chain carries TRBV10-3 and TRBJ2-5, with 11 bases aligning to TRBD1. Germline loops: CDR1 ENHRY, CDR2 SYGVKD. V dropped 3 bases and J dropped 2; count of bases not matched to a gene: 2. The CDR3 spans 15 residues. CDR3 protein: CAISERDRGQETQYF. CDR3 DNA sequence: TGTGCCATCAGTGAACGGGACAGGGGGCAAGAGACCCAGTACTTC.

In this sample, this clone turned up a few times. As DNA, the CDR3 is TGTGCCTGGAGTCAAGGTAGCGGGAGTTACTACGAGCAGTACTTC. Its protein product is CAWSQGSGSYYEQYF. The chain couples TRBV30 to TRBJ2-7; 9 nucleotides agree with TRBD2. The CDR3 is made up of 15 amino acids. The V gene's germline CDR1 is GTSNPN and CDR2 SVGIG (reference sequence). V was pared by 2 bases and J by 3 bases, with 8 bases of the junction left unmatched.

The genes are TRBV18 and TRBJ1-6; no clear D gene. The germline V gene encodes CDR1 KGHSH and CDR2 LQKENI. Trimming took 1 base from V and 1 from J, leaving 5 bases between them. There are 15 residues in the CDR3. The CDR3 loop is CASSPQGSYNSPLHF. The CDR3 region has the DNA TGTGCCAGCTCACCACAGGGATCCTATAATTCACCCCTCCACTTT.